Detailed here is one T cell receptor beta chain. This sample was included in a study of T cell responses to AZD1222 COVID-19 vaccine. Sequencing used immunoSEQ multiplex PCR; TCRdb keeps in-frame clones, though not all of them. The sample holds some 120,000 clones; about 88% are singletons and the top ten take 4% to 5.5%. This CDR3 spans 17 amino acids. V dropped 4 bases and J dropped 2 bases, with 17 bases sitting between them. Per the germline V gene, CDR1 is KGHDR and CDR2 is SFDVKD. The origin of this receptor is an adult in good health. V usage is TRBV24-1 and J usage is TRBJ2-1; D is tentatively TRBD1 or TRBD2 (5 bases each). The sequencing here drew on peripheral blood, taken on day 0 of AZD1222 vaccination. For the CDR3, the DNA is TGTGCCACCAGTGACCCGGGACGGCGTGGGACCTACAATGAGCAGTTCTTC. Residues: CATSDPGRRGTYNEQFF.